The 22 T cell receptor beta chains below come from one sample, sequenced in a study of cytomegalovirus exposure and HLA in healthy donors. 13 Jbeta primers and 60 Vbeta primers were used for the PCR. TCRdb keeps only in-frame clones here, not all; method: immunoSEQ multiplex PCR. The table records roughly 170,000 clones, around 80% of them present only once. The sample comprised PBMCs. Every receptor here comes from a man younger than 35 in good health and CMV-seronegative.

The gene calls are TRBV7-9 and TRBJ2-3, with D tentatively TRBD2 (6 bases). Germline CDR1 is SEHNR and CDR2 is FQNEAQ (reference sequence). The CDR3 spans 16 residues. Trimming cost V 1 base and J 4 bases, with 15 bases left between them. The CDR3, as DNA: TGTGCCAGCAGCTTAGAGGGCTGGGGGGACTCAGATACGCAGTATTTT. Translation gives CASSLEGWGDSDTQYF. The entire variable domain, with the rest obtained from reference TRBV7-9 and TRBJ2-3, is as follows: DTGVSQNPRHKITKRGQNVTFRCDPISEHNRLYWYRQTLGQGPEFLTYFQNEAQLEKSRLLSDRFSAERPKGSFSTLEIQRTEQGDSAMYLCASSLEGWGDSDTQYFGPGTRLTVL.

V is TRBV7-9 and J is TRBJ2-3; 8 bases align to TRBD2. CDR1 is SEHNR, CDR2 FQNEAQ, per germline (reference sequence). The CDR3 runs 14 residues. Losses at the gene ends were 8 bases for V and 4 bases for J; bases not matched to a gene: 8. The CDR3 sequence: CASFSGVKSDTQYF. The DNA of the CDR3 is TGTGCCAGCTTTAGCGGGGTTAAGTCAGATACGCAGTATTTT.

The J gene is TRBJ2-6, the V gene TRBV19; 7 bases align to TRBD1. With 4 bases clipped from V and 3 bases from J, the junction kept 9 bases outside the gene matches. This CDR3 is built from 17 residues. Germline-derived CDR1 and CDR2 are LNHDA and SQIVND (reference sequence). CDR3 sequence reads: CASSKTGPIGGANVLTF. Written as DNA, the CDR3 is TGTGCCAGTAGTAAGACAGGGCCGATTGGTGGGGCCAACGTCCTGACTTTC.

The rearrangement links TRBV4-3 to TRBJ2-7, with D perhaps TRBD2 (5 bases). This CDR3 contains 15 residues. Trimming cost V 0 bases and J 0 bases, with 9 bases left between them. The germline V gene encodes CDR1 LGHNA and CDR2 YSLEER. The CDR3 coding sequence is TGCGCCAGCAGCCAAGAGAGGGAGTACTCCTACGAGCAGTACTTC. It yields the protein CASSQEREYSYEQYF.

The chain couples TRBV29-1 to TRBJ2-5; D is possibly TRBD2 (5 bases). CDR3 length equals 12 residues. Germline V gene lookup returns CDR1 SQVTM and CDR2 ANQGSEA. V lost 7 bases to trimming and J lost 7 bases, with 16 bases between them. Here the CDR3 DNA reads TGCAGCGCTCCGGGGTGGGAAGGGACCCAGTACTTC. It is translated as CSAPGWEGTQYF.

The chain couples TRBV19 to TRBJ1-1; D unclear. Germline CDR1 LNHDA, CDR2 SQIVND (reference sequence). The CDR3 covers 14 residues. Trimming stripped 8 bases from V and 3 bases from J, with 16 bases between. DNA for the CDR3: TGTGCCAGTCTCCCGCGGCCGTGGCACACTGAAGCTTTCTTT. Its protein product is CASLPRPWHTEAFF. The variable domain in full, with the rest retrieved from reference TRBV19 and TRBJ1-1, is DGGITQSPKYLFRKEGQNVTLSCEQNLNHDAMYWYRQDPGQGLRLIYYSQIVNDFQKGDIAEGYSVSREKKESFPLTVTSAQKNPTAFYLCASLPRPWHTEAFFGQGTRLTVV.

The chain couples TRBV7-9 to TRBJ2-7, with 8 nucleotides matching TRBD1. The CDR3 is made up of 15 amino acids. Trimming removed 5 bases from V and 1 base from J; junction bases left unmatched: 7. Germline V gives CDR1 SEHNR, CDR2 FQNEAQ (reference sequence). The CDR3 nucleotides are TGTGCCAGCAGCGTGCAAGGGACAGGATCCTACGAGCAGTACTTC. Protein: CASSVQGTGSYEQYF.

V gene TRBV7-2 combines with J gene TRBJ2-3; perhaps TRBD2 as D (6 bases). The V gene's germline CDR1 is SGHTA and CDR2 FQGNSA. The CDR3 covers 17 residues. Trimming removed 3 bases at V and 1 base at J, with 17 bases between. CDR3 DNA: TGTGCCAGCAGCTTGGAACCGGGACTCTCCCGCACAGATACGCAGTATTTT. Amino acids: CASSLEPGLSRTDTQYF.

The rearrangement links TRBV10-3 to TRBJ2-7, with TRBD1 as a possible D gene (6 bases). CDR3 length: 13 amino acids. V shed 9 bases and J shed 6 bases, with 18 bases lying between them. CDR1 ENHRY and CDR2 SYGVKD come from the germline V gene. The DNA of the CDR3 is TGTGCCATACAACAGGGAGATCTTGTCGAGCAGTACTTC. It specifies CAIQQGDLVEQYF.

This clone came up a few times. The V call is TRBV2, the J call TRBJ1-2, with D maybe TRBD1 (6 bases). V was clipped by 4 bases and J by 3 bases, with 12 bases between them. This CDR3 region has 14 residues. Germline assignment: CDR1 SNHLY and CDR2 FYNNEI. Here the CDR3 reads CASSAQGSDYGYTF. DNA for the CDR3: TGTGCCAGCAGTGCGCAGGGGTCCGACTATGGCTACACCTTC.

The gene calls are TRBV6-4 and TRBJ2-1, with TRBD1 identical over 9 bases. The CDR3 spans 15 residues. V was pared by 6 bases and J by 5 bases, with 8 bases of the junction left unmatched. CDR1 and CDR2 from the germline V gene are MRHNA and SNTAGT. The CDR3 sequence is CASRLTWDRDNEQFF. The CDR3 coding sequence is TGTGCCAGCAGACTAACATGGGACAGGGACAATGAGCAGTTCTTC.

The chain links TRBV27 to TRBJ1-1, with a possible D match to TRBD1 (5 bases). The CDR3 has 15 residues. CDR1 is MNHEY and CDR2 is SMNVEV in the germline V gene (reference sequence). The ends were cut back, 3 bases at V and 4 bases at J, with 15 bases in the middle. The CDR3 region is CASSFGVPGLTEAFF. In DNA form, the CDR3 reads TGTGCCAGCAGTTTCGGTGTGCCAGGGCTCACTGAAGCTTTCTTT.

V and J are TRBV27 and TRBJ2-7; TRBD2 matches 10 bases. Germline CDR1 reads MNHEY; CDR2 reads SMNVEV (reference sequence). V dropped 0 bases and J dropped 2; count of bases not matched to a gene: 7. This CDR3 spans 17 amino acids. The CDR3 loop reads CASSLSFGTSEAYEQYF. As DNA, the CDR3 is TGTGCCAGCAGTTTATCTTTTGGGACTAGCGAAGCCTACGAGCAGTACTTC.

This clone was seen a single time. This chain joins TRBV5-1 and TRBJ2-2; maybe TRBD2 (5 bases). The CDR3 extends over 14 amino acids. CDR1 and CDR2 (germline): SGHRS, YFSETQ. The V and J ends lost 7 bases and 5 bases respectively, with 15 bases between them. DNA of the CDR3: TGCGCCAGCTTGGAGGCAGTAGGTACCGGGGAGCTGTTTTTT. Translation: CASLEAVGTGELFF.

The chain has TRBV6-6 and TRBJ2-1, with a weak D call TRBD2 (5 bases). CDR1 and CDR2 (germline): MNHNY, SVGAGI (reference sequence). The V gene lost 6 bases and the J gene lost 7 bases, with 19 bases spanning the gap. The CDR3 sequence is 15 residues long. The CDR3 here is CASSPVGGLVNEQFF. Here the CDR3 DNA reads TGTGCCAGCAGCCCCGTGGGCGGGCTAGTAAATGAGCAGTTCTTC.

V gene TRBV30 combines with J gene TRBJ2-3, with 8 bases identical to TRBD2. Germline V CDR1 and CDR2: GTSNPN, SVGIG (reference sequence). V lost 2 bases and J lost 2; bases outside the gene matches: 6. The CDR3 extends over 15 amino acids. CDR3 in DNA: TGTGCCTGGAGTTTAACTAGCGGATACACAGATACGCAGTATTTT. Its translation is CAWSLTSGYTDTQYF. Looking up the rest from reference TRBV30 and TRBJ2-3 gives the full variable domain: SQTIHQWPATLVQPVGSPLSLECTVEGTSNPNLYWYRQAAGRGLQLLFYSVGIGQISSEVPQNLSASRPQDRQFILSSKKLLLSDSGFYLCAWSLTSGYTDTQYFGPGTRLTVL.

The chain combines TRBV19 with TRBJ1-2; D might be TRBD1 (6 bases). Germline CDR1 is LNHDA and CDR2 is SQIVND (reference sequence). Trimming removed 4 bases at V and 2 bases at J, with 11 bases between. There are 14 residues in the CDR3. CDR3: CASSTRTENYGYTF. CDR3 coding DNA: TGTGCCAGTAGTACCAGGACAGAAAACTATGGCTACACCTTC. The full variable domain, its missing parts supplied by reference TRBV19 and TRBJ1-2, is DGGITQSPKYLFRKEGQNVTLSCEQNLNHDAMYWYRQDPGQGLRLIYYSQIVNDFQKGDIAEGYSVSREKKESFPLTVTSAQKNPTAFYLCASSTRTENYGYTFGSGTRLTVV.

The V and J genes are TRBV5-1 and TRBJ2-7; D call uncertain. Germline V lookup: CDR1 SGHRS, CDR2 YFSETQ. The CDR3 is 15 amino acids. The germline V and J ends were trimmed by 3 bases and 3 bases, with 16 bases remaining between them. The CDR3 nucleotides read TGCGCCAGCAGCTCCCGACCTGGGCCCATCTACGAGCAGTACTTC. It encodes CASSSRPGPIYEQYF. Using reference TRBV5-1 and TRBJ2-7 for the parts outside the CDR3, the full variable domain is KAGVTQTPRYLIKTRGQQVTLSCSPISGHRSVSWYQQTPGQGLQFLFEYFSETQRNKGNFPGRFSGRQFSNSRSEMNVSTLELGDSALYLCASSSRPGPIYEQYFGPGTRLTVT.

The chain links TRBV15 to TRBJ2-7; 9 bases map to TRBD1. This CDR3 has 13 amino acids. V was clipped by 6 bases and J by 4 bases; unmatched bases: 4. CDR1 and CDR2 (germline): LNHNV, YYDKDF (reference sequence). The CDR3 coding sequence is TGTGCCACCAGAAACAGGGGGCGGTACGAGCAGTACTTC. It yields the protein CATRNRGRYEQYF.

This rearrangement joins TRBV10-3 to TRBJ2-5; tentative D call: TRBD2 (5 bases). Deletions cut 3 bases from V and 5 bases from J, with 28 bases between. Germline V gives CDR1 ENHRY, CDR2 SYGVKD. This CDR3 is 19 amino acids long. The CDR3, as DNA: TGTGCCATCAGTGACCCCGTAGTTATGCGGGCCTATGAAGGGGAGACCCAGTACTTC. Translation gives CAISDPVVMRAYEGETQYF.

The chain links TRBV5-6 to TRBJ2-7; 8 bases are shared with TRBD1. Germline V CDR1 and CDR2: SGHDT, YYEEEE. The junction had 13 bases not matched to a gene; V was cut back by 2 bases and J by 9 bases. This CDR3 region has 15 residues. The CDR3: CASSLSGTGYKGQYF. The CDR3 DNA reads TGTGCCAGCAGCTTATCCGGGACAGGTTACAAGGGGCAGTACTTC.

The chain employs TRBV7-9 and TRBJ2-5, with D possibly TRBD2 on 5 matching bases. The end of the DNA is better explained by TRBJ2-7, so the J call may be wrong. The CDR3 is made up of 11 amino acids. CDR1 is SEHNR, CDR2 FQNEAQ, per germline (reference sequence). CDR3 sequence reads: CATGVSYEQYF. CDR3 in DNA: TGTGCCACCGGGGTCTCCTACGAGCAGTACTTC.